This passage covers 30 T cell receptor beta chains from one sample sequenced in a study of blood T cell repertoires in COVID-19. Profiled with immunoSEQ multiplex PCR; TCRdb holds only in-frame clones, not every one. The sample holds tens of thousands of clones, roughly 80% seen once. The sample comprised peripheral blood. Receptor source: a human donor in a cohort sampled during active or convalescent COVID-19.

V and J are TRBV18 and TRBJ2-5; 7 nucleotides line up with TRBD1. J was trimmed by 1 base and V by 5 bases; bases with no gene match: 10. The CDR3 runs 16 residues. Germline V lookup: CDR1 KGHSH, CDR2 LQKENI. For the CDR3, the DNA is TGTGCCAGCTCATCACTCCCGGGACAGAGCCAAGAGACCCAGTACTTC. Encoded protein: CASSSLPGQSQETQYF.

Only one count was recorded for this clone. The chain uses TRBV19 and TRBJ1-5; TRBD1 matches at 9 bases. CDR1 is LNHDA and CDR2 is SQIVND in the germline V gene (reference sequence). This CDR3 has 15 residues. The ends lost 1 base at V and 9 bases at J; junction bases unmatched: 7. The CDR3 here is CASSIGTGVQGPQHF. CDR3 nucleotide sequence: TGTGCCAGTAGTATAGGGACAGGGGTCCAGGGGCCCCAGCATTTT.

The gene calls are TRBV5-4 and TRBJ1-6, with TRBD1 identical over 9 bases. CDR3 length: 18 residues. J gave up 5 bases and V 4 bases, and 13 bases lay outside the gene matches. From germline, CDR1 is SGHNT and CDR2 YYREEE (reference sequence). This CDR3 reads CASSPLPRDRDNNSPLHF. The CDR3 bases are TGTGCCAGCAGCCCACTGCCCCGGGACAGGGACAATAATTCACCCCTCCACTTT.

This sequence joins TRBV9 and TRBJ1-2; maybe TRBD1 (5 bases). CDR1 and CDR2 (germline): SGDLS, YYNGEE. The CDR3 is 16 residues long. Deletions cut 0 bases from V and 7 bases from J, with 19 bases between. As DNA, the CDR3 is TGTGCCAGCAGCGTAGGGGACCGGGGAGGCATTCGTGGCTACACCTTC. This gives the protein CASSVGDRGGIRGYTF.

The chain employs TRBV6-5 and TRBJ1-1, with D unresolved. Looked up from germline, CDR1 is MNHEY and CDR2 is SVGAGI. CDR3 size: 15 residues. V was pared by 0 bases and J by 5 bases, with 13 bases between. Written as DNA, the CDR3 is TGTGCCAGCAGTTACTCGACCAACTCGGGGACTGAAGCTTTCTTT. Protein: CASSYSTNSGTEAFF.

The genes are TRBV6-1 and TRBJ1-5, with D unclear. The germline gives CDR1 MNHNS, CDR2 SASEGT. The V end was cut by 2 bases, the J end by 3 bases, with 11 bases between. The CDR3 sequence is 15 residues long. CDR3 residues: CASSETPGPNQPQHF. For the CDR3, the DNA is TGTGCCAGCAGTGAAACTCCGGGTCCCAATCAGCCCCAGCATTTT.

V gene TRBV9 combines with J gene TRBJ2-7; a possible D gene is TRBD1 (6 bases). Germline lookup yields CDR1 SGDLS and CDR2 YYNGEE. V dropped 0 bases and J dropped 2 bases, with 9 bases sitting between them. There are 14 residues in the CDR3. The CDR3 region is CASSVDNRAYEQYF. Written as DNA, the CDR3 is TGTGCCAGCAGCGTAGATAACAGGGCCTACGAGCAGTACTTC.

This chain links TRBV11-3 with TRBJ2-2; D is possibly TRBD2 (6 bases). CDR1 is SGHNT and CDR2 is YENEEA in the germline V gene. Trimming cost V 1 base and J 2 bases, with 8 bases left between them. There are 15 residues in the CDR3. The CDR3 nucleotides are TGTGCCAGCAGCTTAGGGGGGGTTAACACCGGGGAGCTGTTTTTT. Amino acid sequence: CASSLGGVNTGELFF.

The rearrangement uses TRBV18 and TRBJ2-5; D is possibly TRBD2 (5 bases). The CDR3 spans 13 residues. Deletions cut 3 bases from V and 4 bases from J, with 9 bases between. CDR1 is KGHSH, CDR2 LQKENI, per germline. CDR3 amino acids: CASSPGLGETQYF. The CDR3 nucleotides are TGTGCCAGCTCACCCGGACTGGGAGAGACCCAGTACTTC.

The rearrangement links TRBV5-4 to TRBJ2-7; 11 nucleotides align to TRBD1. J gave up 3 bases and V 6 bases, and 11 bases lay outside the gene matches. Looked up from germline, CDR1 is SGHNT and CDR2 is YYREEE (reference sequence). The CDR3 has 16 residues. CDR3 protein: CASKPGSGTGGYEQYF. The CDR3 coding sequence is TGTGCCAGCAAACCAGGCTCAGGGACAGGGGGCTACGAGCAGTACTTC.

This chain uses TRBV24-1 with TRBJ2-5; TRBD1 is a possible D gene (6 bases). The CDR3 runs to 13 residues. Deletions cut 6 bases from V and 5 bases from J, with 12 bases between. In germline, CDR1 is KGHDR, CDR2 SFDVKD. As DNA, the CDR3 is TGTGCCACCAGTCCAGGGGTTGAGGAGACCCAGTACTTC. Translation gives CATSPGVEETQYF.

The gene calls are TRBV27 and TRBJ1-6; tentative D call: TRBD1 (6 bases). Deletions cut 6 bases from V and 4 bases from J, with 10 bases between. The germline V gene has CDR1 MNHEY and CDR2 SMNVEV (reference sequence). This CDR3 has 14 residues. The CDR3, as DNA: TGTGCCAGCAGACCAAGGGGGTATAATTCACCCCTCCACTTT. Its protein product is CASRPRGYNSPLHF.

As to this clone: This may be a read error: a much more frequent sequence differs by one nucleotide. This specimen includes other DNA sequences encoding the same CDR3. The chain joins TRBV5-4 to TRBJ2-7, with TRBD1 matching over 8 bases. Germline values: CDR1 SGHNT, CDR2 YYREEE (reference sequence). The CDR3 has 15 amino acids. The CDR3 nucleotides read TGTGCTAGCAGCGACAGGGGACTGAGCTCCTACGAGCAGTACTTC. It encodes CASSDRGLSSYEQYF. Full variable domain (outside the CDR3, taken from reference TRBV5-4 and TRBJ2-7): ETGVTQSPTHLIKTRGQQVTLRCSSQSGHNTVSWYQQALGQGPQFIFQYYREEENGRGNFPPRFSGLQFPNYSSELNVNALELDDSALYLCASSDRGLSSYEQYFGPGTRLTVT.

This rearrangement joins TRBV6-5 to TRBJ1-1; TRBD1 matches 9 bases. Germline trimming cut 6 bases from V and 6 bases from J; bases unmatched to any gene: 2. CDR3 length equals 12 residues. Germline V gene lookup returns CDR1 MNHEY and CDR2 SVGAGI. DNA of the CDR3: TGTGCCAGCAGACGGGACAGGGCTGAAGCTTTCTTT. Protein: CASRRDRAEAFF.

The gene calls are TRBV7-2 and TRBJ1-2; tentative D call: TRBD1 (6 bases). V dropped 11 bases and J dropped 8 bases, with 15 bases sitting between them. The germline V gene has CDR1 SGHTA and CDR2 FQGNSA. The CDR3 runs 11 residues. The CDR3 is CAGTAGDGYTF. For the CDR3, the DNA is TGTGCCGGAACGGCAGGGGACGGCTACACCTTC.

The chain carries TRBV28 and TRBJ1-5; D is undetermined. CDR1 and CDR2 (germline): MDHEN, SYDVKM. CDR3 length equals 15 residues. Trimming took off 1 base at V and 5 bases at J, with 12 bases between the two ends. DNA of the CDR3: TGTGCCAGCAGTTTATTGGGCAGAACCGATCAGCCCCAGCATTTT. The encoded protein is CASSLLGRTDQPQHF.

Written as DNA, the CDR3 is TGTGCCAGCAGCGCGCGGATGAACACTGAAGCTTTCTTT. Translated, it gives CASSARMNTEAFF. This sequence joins TRBV9 and TRBJ1-1; D call uncertain. V shed 3 bases and J shed 0 bases, with 6 bases lying between them. This CDR3 contains 13 residues. The germline gives CDR1 SGDLS, CDR2 YYNGEE.

The gene calls are TRBV5-4 and TRBJ2-6; 10 nucleotides line up with TRBD1. Germline values: CDR1 SGHNT, CDR2 YYREEE (reference sequence). The CDR3 extends over 20 amino acids. V lost 4 bases, J lost 5 bases, and 18 bases stayed unmatched. The DNA of the CDR3 is TGTGCCAGCAGCGGGGCGGAGGGACAGGGGATAGTAGGGAGGGCCAACGTCCTGACTTTC. Its translation: CASSGAEGQGIVGRANVLTF. The whole variable domain, filled in from reference TRBV5-4 and TRBJ2-6, reads ETGVTQSPTHLIKTRGQQVTLRCSSQSGHNTVSWYQQALGQGPQFIFQYYREEENGRGNFPPRFSGLQFPNYSSELNVNALELDDSALYLCASSGAEGQGIVGRANVLTFGAGSRLTVL.

The V gene is TRBV19, the J gene TRBJ2-5; 8 positions agree with TRBD1. Germline V gene sequence: CDR1 LNHDA, CDR2 SQIVND (reference sequence). The CDR3 sequence is 15 residues long. With 6 bases clipped from V and 5 bases from J, the junction kept 11 bases outside the gene matches. CDR3 sequence reads: CASRYRQGSVETQYF. DNA for the CDR3: TGTGCCAGTAGATATAGACAGGGGTCTGTGGAGACCCAGTACTTC.

The chain couples TRBV19 to TRBJ1-2; TRBD1 might be the D (5 bases). This CDR3 has 13 residues. Trimming removed 6 bases at V and 1 base at J, with 9 bases between. The V gene's germline CDR1 is LNHDA and CDR2 SQIVND (reference sequence). CDR3 DNA sequence: TGTGCCAGTAGCGAACAGGATAACTATGGCTACACCTTC. Translated, it gives CASSEQDNYGYTF.

The chain combines TRBV29-1 with TRBJ1-1; D is possibly TRBD1 (5 bases). Germline V CDR1 and CDR2: SQVTM, ANQGSEA. This CDR3 contains 11 residues. V gave up 4 bases and J gave up 6 bases, with 9 bases separating them. The CDR3 loop reads CSVVFRAEAFF. Here the CDR3 DNA reads TGCAGCGTTGTTTTCAGGGCTGAAGCTTTCTTT. Variable domain in full (rest from reference TRBV29-1 and TRBJ1-1): SAVISQKPSRDICQRGTSLTIQCQVDSQVTMMFWYRQQPGQSLTLIATANQGSEATYESGFVIDKFPISRPNLTFSTLTVSNMSPEDSSIYLCSVVFRAEAFFGQGTRLTVV.

Points on this clone: Other nucleotide sequences from this sample produce the same CDR3. The rearrangement uses TRBV6-5 and TRBJ1-2, with D unclear. Germline V gene data show CDR1 as MNHEY and CDR2 as SVGAGI. Trimming took off 0 bases at V and 2 bases at J, with 7 bases between the two ends. The CDR3 sequence is 14 residues long. CDR3 sequence (DNA): TGTGCCAGCAGTTACTCCACAGTGAACTATGGCTACACCTTC. Amino acid sequence: CASSYSTVNYGYTF.

This clone was observed a few times. The gene calls are TRBV6-2 or TRBV6-3 and TRBJ1-5, with D hard to call. From germline, CDR1 is MNHEY and CDR2 SVGEGT. V dropped 4 bases and J dropped 0 bases, with 19 bases sitting between them. This CDR3 is 18 amino acids long. The CDR3 DNA sequence: TGTGCCAGCAGTTTAACCGAATTCGCCAGTCATAGCAATCAGCCCCAGCATTTT. It encodes CASSLTEFASHSNQPQHF.

By frequency in the sample, this clone is medium-sized. The chain carries TRBV5-8 and TRBJ2-2; a possible D gene is TRBD2 (5 bases). CDR3 length: 16 residues. Germline CDR1 is SGHTS and CDR2 is YDEGEE. V was shortened by 4 bases and J by 3 bases, with 16 bases between the two germline ends. The CDR3 here is CASSRVGGLDTGELFF. The CDR3 nucleotides read TGTGCCAGCAGCCGGGTGGGCGGGCTTGACACCGGGGAGCTGTTTTTT.

The V and J genes are TRBV19 and TRBJ2-4; 13 nucleotides match TRBD2. CDR1 is LNHDA, CDR2 SQIVND, per germline (reference sequence). With 5 bases clipped from V and 3 bases from J, the junction kept 13 bases outside the gene matches. The CDR3 consists of 19 residues. The CDR3 loop reads CASSPLGGGLAGNKNIQYF. The CDR3 DNA sequence: TGTGCCAGTAGTCCCCTCGGGGGGGGACTAGCGGGGAACAAAAACATTCAGTACTTC.

This chain links TRBV20-1 with TRBJ1-2; possible D gene TRBD1, 5 bases. Germline CDR1 and CDR2: DFQATT and SNEGSKA (reference sequence). The CDR3 has 11 residues. The ends were cut back, 8 bases at V and 3 bases at J, with 10 bases in the middle. CDR3 bases: TGCAGTTGCAGGGAGGACTATGGCTACACCTTC. Amino acids: CSCREDYGYTF.

This clone has a handful of counts. The chain links TRBV7-2 to TRBJ2-5; 8 bases are shared with TRBD2. This CDR3 comprises 17 residues. Germline-derived CDR1 and CDR2 are SGHTA and FQGNSA. V lost 3 bases to trimming and J lost 14 bases; unmatched junction nucleotides: 23. The CDR3: CASSFQDWAGGGSTPYF. The CDR3 DNA follows: TGTGCCAGCAGCTTTCAAGACTGGGCTGGCGGGGGGTCTACTCCTTACTTC.

V and J are TRBV5-1 and TRBJ2-3; D remains unclear. Germline-derived CDR1 and CDR2 are SGHRS and YFSETQ. CDR3 size: 16 residues. Trimming took off 4 bases at V and 2 bases at J, with 17 bases between the two ends. The CDR3 bases are TGCGCCAGCAGCGAGAGAGGTGTCTCGGCCACAGATACGCAGTATTTT. Translating it yields CASSERGVSATDTQYF.

This clone appeared a few times. V and J are TRBV29-1 and TRBJ1-2; D possibly corresponds to TRBD1 (6 bases). V lost 6 bases to trimming and J lost 4 bases, with 12 bases between them. Germline values: CDR1 SQVTM, CDR2 ANQGSEA. This CDR3 spans 12 amino acids. The CDR3 here is CSVRTVSYGYTF. CDR3 DNA sequence: TGCAGCGTAAGGACAGTCTCCTATGGCTACACCTTC.

This rearrangement joins TRBV2 to TRBJ2-3; 13 bases match TRBD2. This CDR3 region has 16 residues. The V gene end was trimmed by 4 bases and the J gene end by 5 bases; junction bases not matched to a gene: 6. The V gene's germline CDR1 is SNHLY and CDR2 FYNNEI. Written as DNA, the CDR3 is TGTGCCAGCAGTGGGGTACTAGCGGGGGGGCTAGATACGCAGTATTTT. Translated, it gives CASSGVLAGGLDTQYF.